This T cell receptor beta chain was sequenced in a study of T cell responses to AZD1222 COVID-19 vaccine. As to this clone: Its antigen is unidentified.

CDR1 is SGHTA and CDR2 is FQGNSA in the germline V gene. The length of the CDR3 is 16 residues. Trimming pared 3 bases from V and 1 base from J, leaving 13 bases between. Study results and limitations: At study baseline, merely five or six AZD1222 recipients were seropositive. Of spike-specific TCRs, nearly half reportedly target regions left unmutated in variants.

Repertoires were generated with immunoSEQ multiplex PCR, while TCRdb's copy carries only in-frame clones and drops some. This sample has about 140,000 clones, with about 87% found just once. The sample was peripheral blood, taken on day 0 of AZD1222 vaccination. The sequence derives from an adult in good health. The gene calls are TRBV7-2 and TRBJ1-3; D call uncertain. Here the CDR3 reads CASSFPPGSSGNTIYF. CDR3 nucleotide sequence: TGTGCCAGCAGCTTCCCCCCAGGTTCATCTGGAAACACCATATATTTT.